This T cell receptor beta chain emerged from a study of OX40 agonist ivuxolimab in advanced cancers. Overall study: The study enrolled dose-escalation patients with hepatocellular carcinoma, melanoma, renal cell or head and neck cancer. Prior checkpoint blockade (anti-PD-1, anti-PD-L1 or anti-CTLA-4) was permitted; 40% had it. Study results and caveats: Antigen targets of the expanded peripheral T cells went undetermined.

Details on this clone: Its antigen remains unidentified.

Trimming removed 4 bases at V and 5 bases at J, with 13 bases between. The germline V gene encodes CDR1 SGDLS and CDR2 YYNGEE. The CDR3 totals 13 residues. Here immunoSEQ multiplex PCR was the method, and the copy in TCRdb shows in-frame clones only, minus some. The sample records some 80,000 clones, around 85% being singletons. The V gene is TRBV9, the J gene TRBJ2-7; a weak D match, TRBD2 (5 bases). This receptor was obtained from an adult with an advanced solid tumor such as melanoma, head and neck, liver or kidney cancer. Sequences were derived from CD4+ or CD8+ T cells sorted from blood, sampled in a trial of the OX40 agonist ivuxolimab. The CDR3, as DNA: TGTGCCAGCAGCCGAGATTTAGCGCACGAGCAGTACTTC. Translation gives CASSRDLAHEQYF.